This T cell receptor beta chain was sequenced in a study of blood T cell repertoires in COVID-19. As processed by the authors: Reference gene primer amplification gave estimated nucleated cell counts. Repertoires were generated with immunoSEQ multiplex PCR, while TCRdb's copy carries only in-frame clones and drops some. V and J calls and clone size are those listed in that table; D and trimming were worked out from the DNA. In the table there are 240,000 or so clones, about 88% of which are singletons. Trimming removed 4 bases at V and 4 bases at J, with 16 bases between. In germline, CDR1 is MGHRA, CDR2 YSYEKL. This CDR3 contains 16 residues.

Sequenced sample: peripheral blood. V and J are TRBV4-1 and TRBJ2-2; D ambiguous. The receptor was isolated from a woman aged 70 to 79 with active or convalescent COVID-19. CDR3 coding DNA: TGCGCCAGCAGCCTTCGGTGGGCCGTAGGCACCGGGGAGCTGTTTTTT. Encoded protein: CASSLRWAVGTGELFF.